The 24 T cell receptor beta chains in this list originate from one sample, sequenced in a study of T cell responses to AZD1222 COVID-19 vaccine. Clones were read by immunoSEQ multiplex PCR, and TCRdb kept only the in-frame ones, dropping some. The sample contains approximately 210,000 clones, around 94% of which appear only once. Material: peripheral blood, obtained 28 days after the second dose of the MenACWY control vaccine. These receptor sequences come from an adult who received the MenACWY meningococcal vaccine as a control.

This clone was recorded once. This chain connects TRBV19 to TRBJ1-2; 7 bases fit TRBD1. CDR3 length equals 14 residues. The germline CDR1 and CDR2 sequences are LNHDA and SQIVND (reference sequence). V gave up 6 bases and J gave up 7 bases; unmatched junction bases: 11. CDR3 nucleotides: TGTGCCAGTAGGCCACAGGGGAAAGGTTCTGGCTACACCTTC. This translates into CASRPQGKGSGYTF.

CDR3 DNA sequence: TGCGCCAGCAGCCAAGATCAGTACAATAGCAATCAGCCCCAGCATTTT. This codes for CASSQDQYNSNQPQHF. The chain carries TRBV4-3 and TRBJ1-5; D is uncertain. Trimming removed 0 bases from V and 0 bases from J, with 9 bases in between. CDR1 is LGHNA and CDR2 is YSLEER in the germline V gene. This CDR3 region has 16 residues.

V gene TRBV11-3 combines with J gene TRBJ2-1, with 7 bases fitting TRBD2. This CDR3 region has 14 residues. Germline-derived CDR1 and CDR2 are SGHNT and YENEEA. The V segment lost 7 bases and the J segment 5 bases; nucleotides outside the gene matches: 8. The CDR3 here is CASTMGGSHNEQFF. Written as DNA, the CDR3 is TGTGCCAGCACGATGGGGGGGTCCCACAATGAGCAGTTCTTC.

The V and J genes are TRBV30 and TRBJ1-1, with TRBD1 identical over 8 bases. With 2 bases clipped from V and 0 bases from J, the junction kept 11 bases outside the gene matches. The CDR3 length is 17 residues. CDR1 is GTSNPN and CDR2 is SVGIG in the germline V gene (reference sequence). In DNA, the CDR3 is TGTGCCTGGAGTCCCTGGACAGGGCTGTCCATGAACACTGAAGCTTTCTTT. This codes for CAWSPWTGLSMNTEAFF.

The chain joins TRBV27 to TRBJ1-4; TRBD1 might be the D (5 bases). CDR3 size: 14 residues. With 3 bases removed from V and 7 bases from J, the gap between germline ends came to 12 bases. Germline CDR1 MNHEY, CDR2 SMNVEV (reference sequence). The CDR3 sequence: CASSFGGGGEKLFF. CDR3 DNA: TGTGCCAGCAGTTTTGGGGGAGGAGGTGAAAAACTGTTTTTT.

The chain couples TRBV18 to TRBJ1-5; the match to TRBD1 covers 8 bases. The germline V gene encodes CDR1 KGHSH and CDR2 LQKENI. J was trimmed by 5 bases and V by 6 bases; bases with no gene match: 6. This CDR3 is 14 amino acids long. This CDR3 reads CASSPDRGYQPQHF. The CDR3 nucleotides are TGTGCCAGCTCGCCAGACAGGGGATATCAGCCCCAGCATTTT. Full variable domain (rest looked up from reference TRBV18 and TRBJ1-5): NAGVMQNPRHLVRRRGQEARLRCSPMKGHSHVYWYRQLPEEGLKFMVYLQKENIIDESGMPKERFSAEFPKEGPSILRIQQVVRGDSAAYFCASSPDRGYQPQHFGDGTRLSIL.

The rearrangement uses TRBV5-4 and TRBJ2-1, with D tentatively TRBD1 (5 bases). The CDR3 spans 15 residues. Per the germline V gene, CDR1 is SGHNT and CDR2 is YYREEE (reference sequence). V shed 4 bases and J shed 2 bases, with 13 bases lying between them. CDR3 sequence (DNA): TGTGCCAGCAGCGACCGACAGACCACCTACAATGAGCAGTTCTTC. It encodes CASSDRQTTYNEQFF. Drawing the rest from reference TRBV5-4 and TRBJ2-1, the complete variable domain is ETGVTQSPTHLIKTRGQQVTLRCSSQSGHNTVSWYQQALGQGPQFIFQYYREEENGRGNFPPRFSGLQFPNYSSELNVNALELDDSALYLCASSDRQTTYNEQFFGPGTRLTVL.

The rearrangement uses TRBV24-1 and TRBJ2-3; perhaps TRBD2 as D (5 bases). V shed 5 bases and J shed 2 bases, with 13 bases lying between them. The CDR3 sequence is 15 residues long. Germline lookup yields CDR1 KGHDR and CDR2 SFDVKD. The CDR3 region has the DNA TGTGCCACCAGTGTCGGGGTTGGGCACACAGATACGCAGTATTTT. Translating gives CATSVGVGHTDTQYF.

This clone was seen once. V gene TRBV5-4 combines with J gene TRBJ1-5; the D is unclear. Germline lookup yields CDR1 SGHNT and CDR2 YYREEE (reference sequence). The CDR3 is 13 residues long. The V gene lost 0 bases and the J gene lost 0 bases, with 1 base spanning the gap. This chain's CDR3 is CASSLGSNQPQHF. CDR3 nucleotide sequence: TGTGCCAGCAGCTTGGGTAGCAATCAGCCCCAGCATTTT.

The CDR3 protein is CASSPIDSDTDTQYF. The CDR3 DNA sequence: TGTGCCAGCTCACCTATAGACTCAGACACAGATACGCAGTATTTT. The rearrangement joins TRBV18 to TRBJ2-3; D gene ambiguous. Trimming pared 3 bases from V and 2 bases from J, leaving 12 bases between. CDR3 length: 15 amino acids. CDR1 is KGHSH, CDR2 LQKENI, per germline.

The rearrangement links TRBV13 to TRBJ1-3; 7 nucleotides agree with TRBD1. V was clipped by 1 base and J by 4 bases; unmatched bases: 7. CDR3 size: 16 residues. From germline, CDR1 is PRHDT and CDR2 FYEKMQ (reference sequence). CDR3 coding DNA: TGTGCCAGCAGCTTAGCGACAGGGATGTCCGGAAACACCATATATTTT. This sequence encodes CASSLATGMSGNTIYF. Combining the CDR3 with reference TRBV13 and TRBJ1-3 gives the whole variable domain AAGVIQSPRHLIKEKRETATLKCYPIPRHDTVYWYQQGPGQDPQFLISFYEKMQSDKGSIPDRFSAQQFSDYHSELNMSSLELGDSALYFCASSLATGMSGNTIYFGEGSWLTVV.

This chain uses TRBV19 with TRBJ2-4; D possibly uses TRBD1 or TRBD2 (6 bases each). Germline V lookup: CDR1 LNHDA, CDR2 SQIVND (reference sequence). V gave up 6 bases and J gave up 6 bases, with 27 bases separating them. CDR3 size: 18 residues. CDR3 in DNA: TGTGCCAGTAGCACATGGGGGGCAGGGGTTTCCGTGGGAAACATTCAGTACTTC. Its protein is CASSTWGAGVSVGNIQYF.

This chain joins TRBV30 and TRBJ1-5; 7 bases agree with TRBD1. Per the germline V gene, CDR1 is GTSNPN and CDR2 is SVGIG (reference sequence). The length of the CDR3 is 14 residues. The V gene end was trimmed by 3 bases and the J gene end by 2 bases; junction bases not matched to a gene: 4. The CDR3, as DNA: TGTGCCTGGAGCTACAGGGGAGGCAATCAGCCCCAGCATTTT. Translated: CAWSYRGGNQPQHF.

The chain has TRBV27 and TRBJ1-5; D unresolved. The germline V and J ends were trimmed by 2 bases and 7 bases, with 12 bases remaining between them. Germline lookup yields CDR1 MNHEY and CDR2 SMNVEV (reference sequence). There are 14 residues in the CDR3. CDR3 region: CASSLREDGQPQHF. The CDR3 DNA reads as TGTGCCAGCAGTTTACGGGAGGACGGGCAGCCCCAGCATTTT.

This clone was seen only once. J is TRBJ2-1 and V is TRBV29-1; no clear D gene. Germline CDR1 SQVTM, CDR2 ANQGSEA. Trimming stripped 6 bases from V and 8 bases from J, with 11 bases between. CDR3 size: 11 residues. The CDR3 reads CSVKQIDEQFF. CDR3 DNA: TGCAGCGTCAAACAGATTGATGAGCAGTTCTTC.

Comments on this clone: At one end, the junction sequence differs from germline, possibly due to a read error. The J gene is TRBJ1-1, the V gene TRBV7-7; the D gene is possibly TRBD1 (6 bases). Germline V CDR1 and CDR2: SSHAT, FNYEAQ (reference sequence). The CDR3 runs 14 residues. CDR3 DNA sequence: TGTGCTAGCAGCCCCGGGCAGGGGAATACTGAAGCTTTCTTT. Translating gives CASSPGQGNTEAFF.

This clone was picked up one time. This sequence joins TRBV30 and TRBJ2-3, with 12 bases identical to TRBD2. Germline-derived CDR1 and CDR2 are GTSNPN and SVGIG (reference sequence). V shed 2 bases, J shed 3 bases, and the junction held 3 bases outside the gene matches. This CDR3 is built from 15 residues. The CDR3 DNA reads TGTGCCTGGAGTCAACTAGCGGGAGGAACAGATACGCAGTATTTT. It yields the protein CAWSQLAGGTDTQYF.

J is TRBJ1-3 and V is TRBV5-1; 8 bases fit TRBD1. Germline CDR1 reads SGHRS; CDR2 reads YFSETQ. V lost 0 bases to trimming and J lost 0 bases; unmatched junction nucleotides: 5. This CDR3 has 17 amino acids. CDR3 DNA sequence: TGCGCCAGCAGCTTGGGCAGGGGGCGGCTCTCTGGAAACACCATATATTTT. This sequence encodes CASSLGRGRLSGNTIYF.

V and J are TRBV27 and TRBJ1-3, with D hard to call. The germline gives CDR1 MNHEY, CDR2 SMNVEV (reference sequence). There are 16 residues in the CDR3. V lost 7 bases and J 0 bases, leaving 16 bases between the germline ends. CDR3 region: CASMRTAVTSGNTIYF. CDR3 nucleotide sequence: TGTGCCAGCATGAGGACGGCAGTCACCTCTGGAAACACCATATATTTT.

The J gene is TRBJ2-7, the V gene TRBV10-3; D is undetermined. This CDR3 region has 11 residues. Germline V gives CDR1 ENHRY, CDR2 SYGVKD. Trimming left V 8 bases short and J 6 bases short, with 11 bases between. The DNA of the CDR3 is TGTGCCATCTCGATCTCGGGCGAGCAGTACTTC. Its translation: CAISISGEQYF.

V usage is TRBV7-3 and J usage is TRBJ2-7; 9 nucleotides match TRBD1. Germline V gives CDR1 SGHTA, CDR2 FQGTGA. V lost 5 bases and J lost 2; bases outside the gene matches: 4. The CDR3 loop spans 14 amino acids. CDR3 DNA sequence: TGTGCCAGCAGCCTCGGGACAGGGCCCTACGAGCAGTACTTC. Protein sequence: CASSLGTGPYEQYF.

J is TRBJ2-7 and V is TRBV27; 8 bases line up with TRBD2. The CDR3 length is 11 residues. Germline V lookup: CDR1 MNHEY, CDR2 SMNVEV (reference sequence). Germline trimming cut 8 bases from V and 6 bases from J; bases unmatched to any gene: 3. The CDR3 DNA sequence: TGTGCCAGCCGGGGGGGAAGCGAGCAGTACTTC. Protein: CASRGGSEQYF.

V usage is TRBV7-7 and J usage is TRBJ1-1; a weak D match, TRBD1 (5 bases). Germline V gene data show CDR1 as SSHAT and CDR2 as FNYEAQ (reference sequence). V dropped 0 bases and J dropped 1 base, with 12 bases sitting between them. This CDR3 contains 16 residues. The CDR3, as DNA: TGTGCCAGCAGCTTAGCGCCGAAGGACACGAACACTGAAGCTTTCTTT. The encoded protein is CASSLAPKDTNTEAFF.

The chain links TRBV7-9 to TRBJ2-1; 12 nucleotides align to TRBD2. The CDR3 covers 16 residues. Germline CDR1 SEHNR, CDR2 FQNEAQ (reference sequence). Trimming at V came to 5 bases and at J to 1 base, leaving 3 bases not matched to a gene. CDR3 in DNA: TGTGCCAGCAGCAGACTAGCGGGAGAGTCCTACAATGAGCAGTTCTTC. Protein: CASSRLAGESYNEQFF.